Below, 24 T cell receptor beta chains from the same sample are listed, as sequenced in a study of cytomegalovirus exposure and HLA in healthy donors. A multiplex PCR was run with 60 Vbeta primers and 13 Jbeta primers. Sequencing used immunoSEQ multiplex PCR; TCRdb keeps in-frame clones, though not all of them. In the table there are under 200,000 clones, roughly 79% of which are singletons. Input material: PBMCs. The receptors shown here come from a woman in her forties or fifties in good health and CMV-seropositive.

This clone has just a few counts. The CDR3 DNA reads TGTGCCACCAGCGGGGGAGCGGGGCCTAGCTCCTACAATGAGCAGTTCTTC. As protein: CATSGGAGPSSYNEQFF. The chain joins TRBV15 to TRBJ2-1; 7 bases fit TRBD2. The CDR3 is made up of 17 amino acids. Per germline, CDR1 LNHNV and CDR2 YYDKDF (reference sequence). The junction had 10 bases not matched to a gene; V was cut back by 5 bases and J by 0 bases.

This clone was detected a few times. The chain combines TRBV4-3 with TRBJ2-1, with a weak D call TRBD1 (6 bases). V lost 10 bases, J lost 0 bases, and 16 bases lay in between. Germline V CDR1 and CDR2: LGHNA, YSLEER. CDR3 length: 15 amino acids. The CDR3 is CATTPGTPSYNEQFF. CDR3 sequence (DNA): TGCGCCACCACTCCCGGGACACCCTCCTACAATGAGCAGTTCTTC.

The chain is built from TRBV25-1 and TRBJ2-5, with 7 nucleotides matching TRBD1. CDR1 is MGHDK, CDR2 SYGVNS, per germline. The V gene end was trimmed by 0 bases and the J gene end by 5 bases; junction bases not matched to a gene: 3. The CDR3 loop spans 14 amino acids. CDR3 nucleotides: TGTGCCAGCAGTGAATATATCAGGGGGGAGACCCAGTACTTC. Protein sequence: CASSEYIRGETQYF.

The chain is built from TRBV2 and TRBJ2-5; D gene ambiguous. Trimming removed 5 bases from V and 5 bases from J, with 6 bases in between. The CDR3 has 11 residues. Germline CDR1 and CDR2: SNHLY and FYNNEI. DNA for the CDR3: TGTGCCAGCAGTATTATGGAGACCCAGTACTTC. Translated: CASSIMETQYF.

The table lists this clone with a count of one. The chain has TRBV27 and TRBJ2-1, with D perhaps TRBD2 (5 bases). Germline assignment: CDR1 MNHEY and CDR2 SMNVEV (reference sequence). The CDR3 sequence is 14 residues long. Trimming left V 2 bases short and J 8 bases short, with 13 bases between. CDR3 nucleotides: TGTGCCAGCAGTTTAAGGAGGTCGTTCGATGAGCAGTTCTTC. As protein: CASSLRRSFDEQFF.

J is TRBJ1-1 and V is TRBV5-1; D is perhaps TRBD1 (5 bases). V lost 0 bases, J lost 3 bases, and 9 bases lay in between. The CDR3 length is 14 residues. Germline CDR1 reads SGHRS; CDR2 reads YFSETQ. CDR3 amino acids: CASSLVAGYTEAFF. The CDR3, as DNA: TGCGCCAGCAGCTTGGTCGCAGGGTACACTGAAGCTTTCTTT.

The chain links TRBV6-5 to TRBJ1-2; tentatively, D is TRBD1 (6 bases). V dropped 4 bases and J dropped 3 bases, with 12 bases sitting between them. In germline, CDR1 is MNHEY, CDR2 SVGAGI. The CDR3 is 14 amino acids. CDR3: CASSLMGGHYGYTF. CDR3 nucleotide sequence: TGTGCCAGCAGTTTAATGGGGGGGCACTATGGCTACACCTTC.

The chain uses TRBV19 and TRBJ2-3, with 11 bases that match TRBD2. V shed 4 bases and J 10 bases; nucleotides not matched to a gene: 13. Germline lookup yields CDR1 LNHDA and CDR2 SQIVND (reference sequence). CDR3 size: 16 residues. The chain's CDR3 is CASSRTSGPAAGPQYF. DNA for the CDR3: TGTGCCAGTAGTAGGACTAGCGGGCCCGCGGCGGGGCCGCAGTATTTT.

V is TRBV29-1 and J is TRBJ2-2; 9 bases are shared with TRBD1. Germline V gene data show CDR1 as SQVTM and CDR2 as ANQGSEA. V lost 6 bases, J lost 5 bases, and 4 bases stayed unmatched. The CDR3 sequence is 13 residues long. The CDR3 protein is CSVQGARTGELFF. The CDR3 DNA reads as TGCAGCGTACAGGGGGCGCGGACCGGGGAGCTGTTTTTT.

This clone was seen a few times. The J gene is TRBJ2-7, the V gene TRBV28; 7 bases fit TRBD1. Germline assignment: CDR1 MDHEN and CDR2 SYDVKM. There are 14 residues in the CDR3. V trimming: 7 bases; J trimming: 2 bases; junction bases outside the gene matches: 8. The DNA of the CDR3 is TGTGCCAGCACATCCGCCGGGACAGCCTACGAGCAGTACTTC. Protein: CASTSAGTAYEQYF.

The rearrangement joins TRBV5-1 to TRBJ2-3; 7 bases agree with TRBD1. V was clipped by 2 bases and J by 5 bases; unmatched bases: 8. Germline loops: CDR1 SGHRS, CDR2 YFSETQ. The CDR3 covers 15 residues. CDR3 loop: CASSFGTAFGDTQYF. The CDR3 DNA reads as TGCGCCAGCAGCTTCGGGACAGCCTTTGGAGATACGCAGTATTTT. Complete variable domain (other parts from reference TRBV5-1 and TRBJ2-3): KAGVTQTPRYLIKTRGQQVTLSCSPISGHRSVSWYQQTPGQGLQFLFEYFSETQRNKGNFPGRFSGRQFSNSRSEMNVSTLELGDSALYLCASSFGTAFGDTQYFGPGTRLTVL.

V usage is TRBV7-9 and J usage is TRBJ2-3; unclear D gene. Trimming removed 2 bases from V and 0 bases from J, with 12 bases in between. Germline V gene lookup returns CDR1 SEHNR and CDR2 FQNEAQ (reference sequence). The CDR3 covers 16 residues. The DNA of the CDR3 is TGTGCCAGCAGCTTATACGAACTCCCTAGCACAGATACGCAGTATTTT. As protein: CASSLYELPSTDTQYF.

J is TRBJ1-5 and V is TRBV18, with D perhaps TRBD1 (6 bases). Deletions cut 6 bases from V and 2 bases from J, with 14 bases between. This CDR3 spans 15 amino acids. Germline values: CDR1 KGHSH, CDR2 LQKENI. For the CDR3, the DNA is TGTGCCAGCTCGCCGGCGGGGGCTGGCAATCAGCCCCAGCATTTT. This encodes CASSPAGAGNQPQHF.

V is TRBV6-6 and J is TRBJ1-3; TRBD1 matches at 7 bases. Germline lookup yields CDR1 MNHNY and CDR2 SVGAGI (reference sequence). CDR3 length equals 14 residues. V was pared by 10 bases and J by 2 bases, with 8 bases of the junction left unmatched. For the CDR3, the DNA is TGTGCCACCTCTGGAGGGGGCACTGGAAACACCATATATTTT. Residues: CATSGGGTGNTIYF.

The CDR3 DNA reads TGTGCCAGCAGCGCGGACCCGGGACAGGGGAATGGCTACACCTTC. Protein product: CASSADPGQGNGYTF. The rearrangement links TRBV5-6 to TRBJ1-2, with 10 bases that match TRBD1. Germline-derived CDR1 and CDR2 are SGHDT and YYEEEE. CDR3 size: 15 residues. J lost 6 bases, V lost 4 bases, and 9 bases had no gene match.

Concerning this clone itself: In the same sample, other DNA sequences code for this CDR3. The chain uses TRBV5-1 and TRBJ1-1, with 7 bases that match TRBD1. Germline V gene sequence: CDR1 SGHRS, CDR2 YFSETQ. With 4 bases clipped from V and 3 bases from J, the junction kept 3 bases outside the gene matches. The CDR3 contains 13 residues. The CDR3 nucleotides read TGCGCCAGCAGCGCCACAGGGGACACTGAAGCTTTCTTT. Translation: CASSATGDTEAFF.

V gene TRBV7-2 combines with J gene TRBJ2-3; 8 bases line up with TRBD2. V shed 2 bases, J shed 0 bases, and the junction held 13 bases outside the gene matches. The V gene's germline CDR1 is SGHTA and CDR2 FQGNSA. This CDR3 contains 19 residues. The CDR3 DNA follows: TGTGCCAGCAGCTTAACTATCGGGGGGGGCTGGCTTAGCACAGATACGCAGTATTTT. Translation gives CASSLTIGGGWLSTDTQYF.

This clone was detected a few times. One end of the junction does not line up with germline, which may come from a read error. The chain uses TRBV7-7 and TRBJ1-1; maybe TRBD1 (5 bases). The CDR3 length is 13 residues. Germline CDR1 SSHAT, CDR2 FNYEAQ (reference sequence). The CDR3 spells CASSRQTNTEAFF. In DNA form, the CDR3 reads TGTGCTAGCAGCAGACAGACGAACACTGAAGCTTTCTTT.

The J gene is TRBJ1-2, the V gene TRBV4-3; D gene ambiguous. The V end lost 1 base, the J end lost 5 bases, and 17 bases lay between the germline ends. This CDR3 comprises 16 residues. Germline V CDR1 and CDR2: LGHNA, YSLEER. In DNA, the CDR3 is TGCGCCAGCAGCCAAGGACTTCTGGCAGCTGGGTATGGCTACACCTTC. Amino acid sequence: CASSQGLLAAGYGYTF.

The V gene is TRBV7-9, the J gene TRBJ2-2, with 10 bases fitting TRBD1. The CDR3 has 16 residues. Germline loops: CDR1 SEHNR, CDR2 FQNEAQ (reference sequence). The V gene end was trimmed by 5 bases and the J gene end by 4 bases; junction bases not matched to a gene: 7. The CDR3 loop is CASSPSGTGVTGELFF. CDR3 nucleotide sequence: TGTGCCAGCAGCCCGTCCGGGACAGGGGTCACCGGGGAGCTGTTTTTT. Full variable domain (rest looked up from reference TRBV7-9 and TRBJ2-2): DTGVSQNPRHKITKRGQNVTFRCDPISEHNRLYWYRQTLGQGPEFLTYFQNEAQLEKSRLLSDRFSAERPKGSFSTLEIQRTEQGDSAMYLCASSPSGTGVTGELFFGEGSRLTVL.

This clone was seen just once. The chain couples TRBV13 to TRBJ2-1, with 14 bases matching TRBD2. The CDR3 has 16 residues. J lost 3 bases, V lost 5 bases, and 3 bases had no gene match. CDR1 and CDR2 (germline): PRHDT, FYEKMQ (reference sequence). CDR3 residues: CASSRGTSGGYNEQFF. CDR3 coding DNA: TGTGCCAGCAGCCGGGGGACTAGCGGGGGCTACAATGAGCAGTTCTTC. Variable domain in full (rest from reference TRBV13 and TRBJ2-1): AAGVIQSPRHLIKEKRETATLKCYPIPRHDTVYWYQQGPGQDPQFLISFYEKMQSDKGSIPDRFSAQQFSDYHSELNMSSLELGDSALYFCASSRGTSGGYNEQFFGPGTRLTVL.

The chain links TRBV10-1 to TRBJ2-1, with a tentative D call TRBD1 (5 bases). Germline V lookup: CDR1 WNHNN, CDR2 SYGVQD (reference sequence). The V end was cut by 6 bases, the J end by 4 bases, with 10 bases between. This CDR3 contains 13 residues. Here the CDR3 DNA reads TGCGCCAGCAGCGGTGGGGCTTACAATGAGCAGTTCTTC. Translating it yields CASSGGAYNEQFF.

The chain uses TRBV18 and TRBJ2-5; 9 bases map to TRBD1. The CDR3 is made up of 16 amino acids. J was trimmed by 2 bases and V by 2 bases; bases with no gene match: 6. Per germline, CDR1 KGHSH and CDR2 LQKENI. CDR3 region: CASSPTRDREQETQYF. The CDR3 DNA sequence: TGTGCCAGCTCACCAACCCGGGACAGGGAGCAAGAGACCCAGTACTTC. The variable domain in full, completed from reference TRBV18 and TRBJ2-5, reads NAGVMQNPRHLVRRRGQEARLRCSPMKGHSHVYWYRQLPEEGLKFMVYLQKENIIDESGMPKERFSAEFPKEGPSILRIQQVVRGDSAAYFCASSPTRDREQETQYFGPGTRLLVL.

The chain recombines TRBV11-2 with TRBJ1-1; D gene uncertain. This CDR3 spans 13 amino acids. V was clipped by 1 base and J by 4 bases, with 7 bases between them. Germline V gene data show CDR1 as SGHAT and CDR2 as FQNNGV. Here the CDR3 DNA reads TGTGCCAGCAGCTTAGGGCTGCTCACTGAAGCTTTCTTT. This translates into CASSLGLLTEAFF.